The rows below give T cell receptor beta chains drawn from one sample of a study of cytomegalovirus exposure and HLA in healthy donors. Libraries were prepared by immunoSEQ multiplex PCR; TCRdb keeps only in-frame clonotypes and omits some of them. The repertoire holds some 150,000 clones, with 55% to 75% as singletons. The source material was PBMCs. These receptors all come from a man aged 50 to 60 in good health and CMV-seropositive. Each CDR3 is given with its conserved first and last residue. The D gene is left open where the match is weak. Rows may omit the clone size; those that give it use once, few, many or a size class.

j_gene: TRBJ2-7; abundance: NA; v_gene: TRBV14; d_gene: TRBD1; CDR3aa: CASSPVRDRGSPVYEQYF; CDR3nt: TGTGCCAGCAGCCCAGTAAGGGACAGGGGATCCCCCGTTTACGAGCAGTACTTC
j_gene: TRBJ2-1; abundance: NA; v_gene: TRBV6-6; d_gene: TRBD2; CDR3aa: CASRYSSGSGNEQFF; CDR3nt: TGTGCCAGCAGGTATTCTAGCGGGAGTGGAAATGAGCAGTTCTTC
j_gene: TRBJ2-2; abundance: NA; v_gene: TRBV7-9; d_gene: NA; CDR3aa: CSSSSQGGGITGELFF; CDR3nt: TGTTCCAGCAGTTCGCAAGGGGGCGGGATCACCGGGGAGCTGTTTTTT
j_gene: TRBJ2-1; abundance: NA; v_gene: TRBV18; d_gene: TRBD1; CDR3aa: CASSPRRDSYNEQFF; CDR3nt: TGTGCCAGCTCACCACGCCGGGACAGCTACAATGAGCAGTTCTTC
j_gene: TRBJ2-7; abundance: NA; v_gene: TRBV29-1; d_gene: NA; CDR3aa: CSVVRGYEQYF; CDR3nt: TGCAGCGTTGTAAGAGGGTACGAGCAGTACTTC
j_gene: TRBJ1-6; abundance: NA; v_gene: TRBV5-6; d_gene: NA; CDR3aa: CASSPYRGRGLHF; CDR3nt: TGTGCCAGCAGCCCCTATCGTGGTCGGGGCCTCCACTTT
j_gene: TRBJ2-1; abundance: NA; v_gene: TRBV9; d_gene: TRBD2; CDR3aa: CASSVGGRGGGDEQFF; CDR3nt: TGTGCCAGCAGCGTAGGGGGACGGGGGGGAGGGGATGAGCAGTTCTTC
j_gene: TRBJ1-1; abundance: NA; v_gene: TRBV5-1; d_gene: NA; CDR3aa: CASSLILLSGGRMNTEAFF; CDR3nt: TGCGCCAGCAGCTTGATATTACTTTCCGGGGGTCGAATGAACACTGAAGCTTTCTTT
j_gene: TRBJ2-4; abundance: once; v_gene: TRBV2; d_gene: TRBD1; CDR3aa: CASRLGTGTPHIQYF; CDR3nt: TGTGCCAGCAGGCTAGGGACAGGGACCCCACACATTCAGTACTTC
j_gene: TRBJ1-5; abundance: NA; v_gene: TRBV6-1; d_gene: NA; CDR3aa: CASSPTGFAQPQHF; CDR3nt: TGTGCCAGCAGTCCTACAGGGTTCGCTCAGCCCCAGCATTTT
j_gene: TRBJ1-4; abundance: NA; v_gene: TRBV7-9; d_gene: NA; CDR3aa: CASSSLFSGGQNEKLFF; CDR3nt: TGTGCCAGCAGCTCCCTCTTCAGTGGGGGCCAGAATGAAAAACTGTTTTTT
j_gene: TRBJ1-2; abundance: once; v_gene: TRBV2; d_gene: TRBD1; CDR3aa: CASSETGTGYYGYTF; CDR3nt: TGTGCCAGCAGTGAAACCGGGACAGGGTACTATGGCTACACCTTC
j_gene: TRBJ1-6; abundance: NA; v_gene: TRBV6-1; d_gene: TRBD1; CDR3aa: CASKQGVSWNSPLHF; CDR3nt: TGTGCCAGCAAACAGGGGGTATCATGGAATTCACCCCTCCACTTT
j_gene: TRBJ2-1; abundance: NA; v_gene: TRBV13; d_gene: NA; CDR3aa: CASSSRRSSSYNEQFF; CDR3nt: TGTGCCAGCAGCTCCCGTCGTAGTAGCTCCTACAATGAGCAGTTCTTC
j_gene: TRBJ2-2; abundance: NA; v_gene: TRBV7-3; d_gene: NA; CDR3aa: CASSLTRANTGELFF; CDR3nt: TGTGCCAGCAGCTTAACACGAGCGAACACCGGGGAGCTGTTTTTT
j_gene: TRBJ1-1; abundance: NA; v_gene: TRBV6-6; d_gene: NA; CDR3aa: CASRVRLGSTEAFF; CDR3nt: TGTGCCAGCAGAGTCCGTTTGGGCTCCACTGAAGCTTTCTTT
j_gene: TRBJ2-7; abundance: NA; v_gene: TRBV5-1; d_gene: TRBD1; CDR3aa: CASSLSQGAGEQYF; CDR3nt: TGCGCCAGCAGCTTGAGTCAGGGGGCGGGAGAGCAGTACTTC
j_gene: TRBJ2-7; abundance: few; v_gene: TRBV6-1; d_gene: TRBD1; CDR3aa: CASIRTGGSYEQYF; CDR3nt: TGTGCCAGCATCCGGACAGGGGGCTCCTACGAGCAGTACTTC
j_gene: TRBJ2-7; abundance: NA; v_gene: TRBV5-1; d_gene: TRBD1; CDR3aa: CASSLEGQGAYEQYF; CDR3nt: TGCGCCAGCAGCTTGGAGGGACAGGGGGCCTACGAGCAGTACTTC
j_gene: TRBJ1-1; abundance: few; v_gene: TRBV5-1; d_gene: NA; CDR3aa: CASSLGQIPEAFF; CDR3nt: TGCGCCAGCAGCTTGGGGCAGATCCCTGAAGCTTTCTTT
j_gene: TRBJ2-3; abundance: NA; v_gene: TRBV7-2; d_gene: NA; CDR3aa: CASKGSASTDTQYF; CDR3nt: TGTGCCAGCAAGGGGTCGGCATCCACAGATACGCAGTATTTT
j_gene: TRBJ1-4; abundance: few; v_gene: TRBV7-9; d_gene: TRBD1; CDR3aa: CASSSGQGHEKLFF; CDR3nt: TGTGCCAGCAGCTCGGGACAGGGGCATGAAAAACTGTTTTTT
j_gene: TRBJ2-7; abundance: NA; v_gene: TRBV5-1; d_gene: NA; CDR3aa: CASSYLPARLKAYEQYF; CDR3nt: TGCGCCAGCAGCTACCTCCCCGCCCGACTCAAAGCCTACGAGCAGTACTTC
j_gene: TRBJ1-1; abundance: NA; v_gene: TRBV19; d_gene: NA; CDR3aa: CASSDLEGATEAFF; CDR3nt: TGTGCCAGTAGTGACCTTGAAGGGGCGACGGAAGCTTTCTTT
j_gene: TRBJ1-2; abundance: NA; v_gene: TRBV7-9; d_gene: TRBD1; CDR3aa: CASTGTGTYGYTF; CDR3nt: TGTGCCAGCACGGGGACAGGGACCTATGGCTACACCTTC
j_gene: TRBJ1-1; abundance: NA; v_gene: TRBV7-2; d_gene: NA; CDR3aa: CASSGRTGNTEAFF; CDR3nt: TGTGCCAGCAGCGGACGCACAGGAAACACTGAAGCTTTCTTT
j_gene: TRBJ2-5; abundance: few; v_gene: TRBV9; d_gene: NA; CDR3aa: CASSVAGLETQYF; CDR3nt: TGTGCCAGCAGCGTAGCAGGGTTGGAGACCCAGTACTTC